This TCR beta chain was profiled in a study of blood T cell repertoires in COVID-19. Clinical history reported by participants formed the basis on which cohorts were assigned. Losses at the gene ends were 0 bases for V and 6 bases for J; bases not matched to a gene: 7. This CDR3 is built from 15 residues. Germline assignment: CDR1 SGHRS and CDR2 YFSETQ. Profiled with immunoSEQ multiplex PCR; TCRdb holds only in-frame clones, not every one. Of approximately 200,000 clones in the sample, approximately 85% were seen once. Material: PBMCs or T cells enriched from blood (not recorded which). This TCR came from a woman aged 25 to 39 who had recovered from COVID-19. V is TRBV5-1 and J is TRBJ2-3; 7 bases match TRBD2. The CDR3 here is CASSLGLAYTDTQYF. The CDR3 bases are TGCGCCAGCAGCTTGGGACTAGCTTATACCGATACGCAGTATTTT.